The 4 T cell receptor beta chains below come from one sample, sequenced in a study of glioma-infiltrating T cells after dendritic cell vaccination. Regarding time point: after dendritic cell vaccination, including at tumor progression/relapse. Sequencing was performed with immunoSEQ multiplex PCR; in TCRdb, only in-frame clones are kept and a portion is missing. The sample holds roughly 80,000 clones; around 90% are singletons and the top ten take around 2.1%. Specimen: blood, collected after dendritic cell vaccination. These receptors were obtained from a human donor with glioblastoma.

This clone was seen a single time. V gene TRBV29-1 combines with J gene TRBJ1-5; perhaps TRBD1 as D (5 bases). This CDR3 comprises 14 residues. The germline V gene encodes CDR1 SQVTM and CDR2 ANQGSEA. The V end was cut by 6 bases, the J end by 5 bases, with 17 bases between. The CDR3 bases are TGCAGCGTCACCGTTCAGGGCACGTATCAGCCCCAGCATTTT. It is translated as CSVTVQGTYQPQHF.

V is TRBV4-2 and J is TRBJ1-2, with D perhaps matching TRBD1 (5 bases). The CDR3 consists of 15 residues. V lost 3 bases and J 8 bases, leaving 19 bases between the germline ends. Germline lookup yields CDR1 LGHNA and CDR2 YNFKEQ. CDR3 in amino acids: CASSQDGGRDGGYTF. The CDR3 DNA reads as TGTGCCAGCAGCCAGGACGGCGGCAGGGATGGAGGCTACACCTTC.

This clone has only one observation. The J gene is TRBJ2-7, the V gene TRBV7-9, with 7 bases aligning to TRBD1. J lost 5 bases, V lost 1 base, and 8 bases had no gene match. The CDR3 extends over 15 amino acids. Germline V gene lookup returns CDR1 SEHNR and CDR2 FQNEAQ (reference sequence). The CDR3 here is CASSLVGTEFDEQYF. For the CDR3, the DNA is TGTGCCAGCAGCTTAGTGGGGACAGAGTTTGACGAGCAGTACTTC.

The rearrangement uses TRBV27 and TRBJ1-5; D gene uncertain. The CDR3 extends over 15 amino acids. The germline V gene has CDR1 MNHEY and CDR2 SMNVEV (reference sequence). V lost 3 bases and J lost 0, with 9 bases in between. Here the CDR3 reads CASSFYGDSNQPQHF. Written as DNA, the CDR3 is TGTGCCAGCAGTTTTTACGGTGATAGCAATCAGCCCCAGCATTTT.